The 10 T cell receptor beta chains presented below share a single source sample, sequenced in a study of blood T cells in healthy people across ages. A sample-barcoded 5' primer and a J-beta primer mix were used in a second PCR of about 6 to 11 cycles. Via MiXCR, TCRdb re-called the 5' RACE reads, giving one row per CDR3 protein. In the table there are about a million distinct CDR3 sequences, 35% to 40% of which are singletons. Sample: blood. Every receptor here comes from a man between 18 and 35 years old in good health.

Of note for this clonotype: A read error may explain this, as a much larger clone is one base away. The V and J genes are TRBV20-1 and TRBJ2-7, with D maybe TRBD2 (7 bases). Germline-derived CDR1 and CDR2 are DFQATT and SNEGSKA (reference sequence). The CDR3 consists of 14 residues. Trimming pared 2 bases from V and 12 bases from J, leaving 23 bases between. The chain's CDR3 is CSARNGGQIGVPYF. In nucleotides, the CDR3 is TGCAGTGCTAGAAACGGGGGGCAAATTGGTGTGCCGTACTTC.

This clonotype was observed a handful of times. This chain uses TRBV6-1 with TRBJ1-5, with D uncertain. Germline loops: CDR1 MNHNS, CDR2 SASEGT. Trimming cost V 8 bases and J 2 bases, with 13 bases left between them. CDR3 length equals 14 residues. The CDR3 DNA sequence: TGTGCCAGCGGGTCTGAGGCGGGCAATCAGCCCCAGCATTTT. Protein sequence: CASGSEAGNQPQHF.

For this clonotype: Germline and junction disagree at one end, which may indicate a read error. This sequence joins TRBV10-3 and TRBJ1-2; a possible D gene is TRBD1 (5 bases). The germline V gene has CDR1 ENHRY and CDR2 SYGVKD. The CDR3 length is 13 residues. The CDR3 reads CAVSGEGLKGYTF. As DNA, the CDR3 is TGTGCCGTCAGTGGTGAGGGGCTGAAAGGCTACACCTTC.

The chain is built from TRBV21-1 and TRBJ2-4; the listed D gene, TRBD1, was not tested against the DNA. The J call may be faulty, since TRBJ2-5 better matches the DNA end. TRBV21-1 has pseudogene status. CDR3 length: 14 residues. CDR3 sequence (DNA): TGTGCCAGCAGGGGCGACAGGGGAAAGGAGACCCAGTACTTC. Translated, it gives CASRGDRGKETQYF.

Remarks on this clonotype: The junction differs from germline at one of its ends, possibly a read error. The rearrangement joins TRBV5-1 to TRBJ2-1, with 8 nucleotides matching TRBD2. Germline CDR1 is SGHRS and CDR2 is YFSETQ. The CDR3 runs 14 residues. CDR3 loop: CASSSGGPANEQLF. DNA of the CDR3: TGCGCCAGCAGCAGCGGGGGACCTGCTAATGAGCAGTTGTTC.

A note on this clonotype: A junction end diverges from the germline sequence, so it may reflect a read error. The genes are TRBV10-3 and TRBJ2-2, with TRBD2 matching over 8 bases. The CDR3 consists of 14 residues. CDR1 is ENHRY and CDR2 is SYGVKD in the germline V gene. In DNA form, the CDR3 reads TGTGCCATCAGTTTAGCGGGGCCCACCGGGGAGGTGTTTTTT. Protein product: CAISLAGPTGEVFF.

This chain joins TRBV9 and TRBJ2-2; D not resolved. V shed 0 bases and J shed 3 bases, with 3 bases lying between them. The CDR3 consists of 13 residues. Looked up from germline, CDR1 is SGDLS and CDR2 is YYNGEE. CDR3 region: CASSVEDTGELFF. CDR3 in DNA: TGTGCCAGCAGCGTAGAGGACACCGGGGAGCTGTTTTTT.

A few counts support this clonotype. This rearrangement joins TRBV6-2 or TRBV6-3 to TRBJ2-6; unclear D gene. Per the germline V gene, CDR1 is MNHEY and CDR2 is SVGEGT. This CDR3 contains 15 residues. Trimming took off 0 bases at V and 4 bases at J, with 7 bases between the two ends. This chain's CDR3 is CASSYSISGANVLTF. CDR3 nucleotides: TGTGCCAGCAGTTACTCGATTTCCGGGGCCAACGTCCTGACTTTC.

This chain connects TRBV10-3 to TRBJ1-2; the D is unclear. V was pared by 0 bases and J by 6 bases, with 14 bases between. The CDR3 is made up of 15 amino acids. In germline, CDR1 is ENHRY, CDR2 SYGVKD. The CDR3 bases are TGTGCCATCAGTGAGTCTTACGAGGAAGGAGATGGCTACACCTTC. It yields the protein CAISESYEEGDGYTF.

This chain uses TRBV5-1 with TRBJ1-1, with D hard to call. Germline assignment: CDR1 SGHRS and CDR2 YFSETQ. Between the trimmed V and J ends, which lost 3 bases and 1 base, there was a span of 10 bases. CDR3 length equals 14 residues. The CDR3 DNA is TGCGCCAGCAGCTCCAGTTATACGAACACTGAAGCTTTCTTT. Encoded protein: CASSSSYTNTEAFF.